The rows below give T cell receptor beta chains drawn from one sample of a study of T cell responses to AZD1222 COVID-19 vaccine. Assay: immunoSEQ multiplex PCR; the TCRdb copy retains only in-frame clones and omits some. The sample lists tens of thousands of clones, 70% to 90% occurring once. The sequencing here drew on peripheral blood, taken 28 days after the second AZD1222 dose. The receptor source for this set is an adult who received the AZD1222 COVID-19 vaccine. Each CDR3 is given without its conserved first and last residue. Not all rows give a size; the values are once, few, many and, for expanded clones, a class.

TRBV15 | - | ATSRRRDTGELF
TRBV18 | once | ASSARRGEGTEAF
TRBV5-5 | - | ASSLLTDTEAF
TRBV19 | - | ASSRTSTNEKLF
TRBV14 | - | ASSQDPRFAFYEQY
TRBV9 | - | ASSVGDRYHEQF
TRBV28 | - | ASRHLTAPTEAF
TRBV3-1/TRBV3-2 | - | ASSRLNTEAF
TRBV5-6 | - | ASTFWGGTEAF
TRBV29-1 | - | SALTGGSEAF
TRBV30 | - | AWSAGQART
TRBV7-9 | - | ASSFVSEAF
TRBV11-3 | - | ASSSRGGYNEQF
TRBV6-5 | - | ASRLRDRLNTEAF
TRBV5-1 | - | ASSLEGTGQETQY
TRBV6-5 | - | ASRELSGNTIY
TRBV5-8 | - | ASSLFEGSYQPQH
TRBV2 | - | ASSRDMEETQY
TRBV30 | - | AWRQYGGTGNTIY
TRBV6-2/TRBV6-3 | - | ASSDLRGSSYNEQF
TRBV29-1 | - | SVGGTEGEKLF
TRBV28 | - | ASALGRQGEETQY
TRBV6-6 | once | ASSYSGWPQH
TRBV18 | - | ASSRGGLGEKLF
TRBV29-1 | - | SAIGGDIQETQY
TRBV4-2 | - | ASSQDSGEQNTEAF
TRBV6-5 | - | ATLGPYGNTIY
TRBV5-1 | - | ASSLGQGKPQH
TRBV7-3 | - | ASSSYPGQGGSTDTQY
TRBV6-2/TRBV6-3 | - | ASSYGRVGISSSNQPQH
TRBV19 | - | ASSIDRQVYGYT
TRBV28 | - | ASSLMWGQNYGYT
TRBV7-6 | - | ASSFPLGDDGTQY
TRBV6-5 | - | ASSKPGQGIYEQY
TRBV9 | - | ASSDDPAGSNQPQH
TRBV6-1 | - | ASSDRDRSTDTQY
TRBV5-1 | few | ASSLNSKSFTDTQY
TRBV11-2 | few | ASSLSGGLYGYT
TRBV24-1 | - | ATSPPGENEKLF
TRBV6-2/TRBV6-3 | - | ASSRGEEAF
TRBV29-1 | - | SILRGQGAIEQY
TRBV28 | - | ASSAQGARTGELF
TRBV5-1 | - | ASSSGLAGASTDTQY
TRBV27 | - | ASSFREGNTGELF
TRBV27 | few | ASSLRRPDPLH
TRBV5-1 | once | ASSLRETQY
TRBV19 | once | ASSNGIWNEQF
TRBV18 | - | ASSPRTGGAYNEQF
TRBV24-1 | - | ATSGTGPYEQY
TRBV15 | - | ATSPRRGPATGELF